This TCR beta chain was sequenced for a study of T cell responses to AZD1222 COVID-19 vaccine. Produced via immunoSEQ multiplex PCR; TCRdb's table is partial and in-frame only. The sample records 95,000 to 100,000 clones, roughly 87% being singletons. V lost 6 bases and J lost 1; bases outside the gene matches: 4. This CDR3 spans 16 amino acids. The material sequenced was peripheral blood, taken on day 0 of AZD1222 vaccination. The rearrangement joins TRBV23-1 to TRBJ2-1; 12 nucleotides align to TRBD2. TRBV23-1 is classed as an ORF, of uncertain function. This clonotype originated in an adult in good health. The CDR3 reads CASRTSGRLSYNEQFF. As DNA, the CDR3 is TGCGCCAGCAGGACTAGCGGGAGACTATCCTACAATGAGCAGTTCTTC.